The sequence of this TCR beta chain was determined in a study of shared clonotypes between healthy human individuals. The CDR3 covers 16 residues. Germline lookup yields CDR1 SGHRS and CDR2 YFSETQ. After removal of 2 bases from V and 1 base from J, the junction contained 4 bases not matched to a gene. Findings of the study overall: Since donors were few, the genetic and exposure-history diversity represented was limited. Among donors, the sharing of clonotypes was expected to be influenced by sequencing depth.

Notes on this clone: Its antigen is currently unknown.

Every contributor of samples was a Caucasian grown-up residing in Nashville, Tennessee. Clones were read by immunoSEQ multiplex PCR, and TCRdb kept only the in-frame ones, dropping some. The sample consists of about 1.5 million clones, 98% of them appearing once. Specimen: naive CD4+ T cells sorted from blood. Subset given: CD45RA+ positively selected. This TCR derives from a young man in good health. The rearrangement joins TRBV5-1 to TRBJ2-1; TRBD1 matches 9 bases. The CDR3: CASSFSQGASYNEQFF. The DNA of the CDR3 is TGCGCCAGCAGCTTCTCACAGGGGGCTTCCTACAATGAGCAGTTCTTC.